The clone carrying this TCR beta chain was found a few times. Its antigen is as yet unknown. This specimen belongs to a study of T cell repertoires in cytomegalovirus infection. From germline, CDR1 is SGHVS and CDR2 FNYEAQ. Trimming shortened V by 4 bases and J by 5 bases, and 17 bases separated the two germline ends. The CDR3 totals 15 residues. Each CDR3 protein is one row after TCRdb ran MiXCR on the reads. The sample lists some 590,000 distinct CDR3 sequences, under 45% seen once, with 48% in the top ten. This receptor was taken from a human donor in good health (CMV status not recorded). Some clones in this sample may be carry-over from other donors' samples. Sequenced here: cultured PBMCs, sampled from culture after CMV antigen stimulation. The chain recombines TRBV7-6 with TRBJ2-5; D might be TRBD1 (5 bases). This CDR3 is CASSSRQRKEETQYF. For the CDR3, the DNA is TGTGCCAGCAGCTCCCGACAGCGTAAAGAGGAGACCCAGTACTTC.